The 29 T cell receptor beta chains below were found in one sample sequenced in a study of blood T cell repertoires in COVID-19. Some clones are missing from TCRdb's copy, which holds only in-frame ones; the method was immunoSEQ multiplex PCR. The table has some 180,000 clones, 88% seen once. The sequencing sample was made of peripheral blood. The receptors shown here come from a man aged 45-65 years who had recovered from COVID-19.

The chain couples TRBV7-9 to TRBJ1-1, with TRBD1 identical over 9 bases. The CDR3 is made up of 15 amino acids. Germline CDR1 reads SEHNR; CDR2 reads FQNEAQ (reference sequence). Trimming cost V 5 bases and J 5 bases; bases outside gene matches: 9. CDR3 sequence (DNA): TGTGCCAGCAGCGCCCGACAGGGGGTGGTGACTGAAGCTTTCTTT. It yields the protein CASSARQGVVTEAFF. The full variable domain, completed using reference TRBV7-9 and TRBJ1-1, is DTGVSQNPRHKITKRGQNVTFRCDPISEHNRLYWYRQTLGQGPEFLTYFQNEAQLEKSRLLSDRFSAERPKGSFSTLEIQRTEQGDSAMYLCASSARQGVVTEAFFGQGTRLTVV.

Concerning this clone: At one boundary the junction diverges from the germline segment, which might be a read error. The gene calls are TRBV18 and TRBJ2-1; TRBD2 aligns across 8 bases. The CDR3 runs to 15 residues. CDR1 is KGHSH, CDR2 LQKENI, per germline. DNA for the CDR3: TGTGCCAGCTCACCGTCGCGGGAGGCTCCTTCCCTTGGGATCTTC. This translates into CASSPSREAPSLGIF.

This chain connects TRBV9 to TRBJ1-1; TRBD1 matches 7 bases. CDR3 length equals 14 residues. The V gene end was trimmed by 0 bases and the J gene end by 4 bases; junction bases not matched to a gene: 3. Germline V gene lookup returns CDR1 SGDLS and CDR2 YYNGEE. This CDR3 is CASSVAAGGTEAFF. CDR3 coding DNA: TGTGCCAGCAGCGTAGCGGCAGGGGGCACTGAAGCTTTCTTT.

The chain uses TRBV11-2 and TRBJ2-1; 12 bases are shared with TRBD2. The J segment lost 9 bases and the V segment lost 3 bases, leaving 3 bases of the junction unmatched. The CDR3 is made up of 14 amino acids. Germline CDR1 reads SGHAT; CDR2 reads FQNNGV. In DNA form, the CDR3 reads TGTGCCAGCAGCTTCCTAGCGGGAGGGGGTGAGCAGTTCTTC. Protein sequence: CASSFLAGGGEQFF.

This chain joins TRBV5-4 and TRBJ2-7; 8 bases line up with TRBD1. Germline V gives CDR1 SGHNT, CDR2 YYREEE (reference sequence). The CDR3 has 14 residues. The ends lost 2 bases at V and 5 bases at J; junction bases unmatched: 6. The CDR3 spells CASSLGQGRHEQYF. CDR3 DNA: TGTGCCAGCAGCTTAGGACAGGGCCGTCACGAGCAGTACTTC.

This chain uses TRBV6-4 with TRBJ2-1; the match to TRBD1 covers 9 bases. The germline V gene has CDR1 MRHNA and CDR2 SNTAGT. The CDR3 sequence is 15 residues long. Unmatched junction bases numbered 6, after V lost 2 bases and J lost 7 bases. CDR3 nucleotides: TGTGCCAGCAGTGACGGACAGGGGTTCCCGAATGAGCAGTTCTTC. It codes for CASSDGQGFPNEQFF.

The chain is built from TRBV27 and TRBJ1-1; D perhaps matches TRBD1 (5 bases). Between the trimmed V and J ends, which lost 3 bases and 0 bases, there was a span of 8 bases. The germline V gene has CDR1 MNHEY and CDR2 SMNVEV (reference sequence). This CDR3 has 14 residues. This CDR3 reads CASSLGPMNTEAFF. The CDR3 DNA is TGTGCCAGCAGTTTGGGGCCGATGAACACTGAAGCTTTCTTT.

The chain carries TRBV19 and TRBJ1-1; tentative D call: TRBD1 (6 bases). This CDR3 is built from 14 residues. Germline V gives CDR1 LNHDA, CDR2 SQIVND (reference sequence). Trimming stripped 4 bases from V and 4 bases from J, with 13 bases between. DNA of the CDR3: TGTGCCAGTAGTACGAGGGGGACACTCACTGAAGCTTTCTTT. It is translated as CASSTRGTLTEAFF.

V is TRBV2 and J is TRBJ2-4; 8 bases fit TRBD2. CDR1 SNHLY and CDR2 FYNNEI come from the germline V gene. The trim removed 3 bases at V and 0 bases at J, leaving 4 bases unmatched. CDR3 length equals 16 residues. CDR3 bases: TGTGCCAGCAGTGACGATGCGGGGGGAGCCAAAAACATTCAGTACTTC. It encodes CASSDDAGGAKNIQYF.

J is TRBJ2-7 and V is TRBV7-8, with D maybe TRBD1 (5 bases). V was shortened by 1 base and J by 4 bases, with 17 bases between the two germline ends. Looked up from germline, CDR1 is SGHVS and CDR2 is FQNEAQ. This CDR3 contains 16 residues. The CDR3 spells CASSLETERISYEQYF. CDR3 nucleotide sequence: TGTGCCAGCAGCTTAGAGACAGAAAGAATCTCATACGAGCAGTACTTC.

The V call is TRBV19, the J call TRBJ1-2; 9 bases map to TRBD1. Germline CDR1 LNHDA, CDR2 SQIVND (reference sequence). The V gene end was trimmed by 8 bases and the J gene end by 9 bases; junction bases not matched to a gene: 16. CDR3 length: 15 residues. CDR3 DNA: TGTGCCAGTTCACCCCCCGGGACAGGGAATAGGCGCTACACCTTC. It specifies CASSPPGTGNRRYTF.

The genes are TRBV11-2 and TRBJ1-6, with a tentative D call TRBD1 (6 bases). V dropped 1 base and J dropped 13 bases, with 17 bases sitting between them. Germline V gives CDR1 SGHAT, CDR2 FQNNGV. CDR3 length equals 15 residues. CDR3 DNA: TGTGCCAGCAGCTTAGGGGGGTGGGGGACATTTCCCCTCCACTTT. Protein product: CASSLGGWGTFPLHF.

The chain carries TRBV30 and TRBJ2-5; tentative D call: TRBD1 (5 bases). Germline assignment: CDR1 GTSNPN and CDR2 SVGIG (reference sequence). The CDR3 has 13 residues. The germline V and J ends were trimmed by 2 bases and 7 bases, with 14 bases remaining between them. The CDR3 DNA is TGTGCCTGGAGTAAGCAGGGAAGGGGGACCCAGTACTTC. Amino acids: CAWSKQGRGTQYF.

This chain connects TRBV6-5 to TRBJ2-7; the match to TRBD1 covers 7 bases. The CDR3 contains 14 residues. The germline V gene has CDR1 MNHEY and CDR2 SVGAGI. The V segment lost 2 bases and the J segment 2 bases; nucleotides outside the gene matches: 3. CDR3 sequence: CASSYRDRTYEQYF. CDR3 bases: TGTGCCAGCAGTTACCGGGACAGAACCTACGAGCAGTACTTC.

The V gene is TRBV28, the J gene TRBJ2-7, with 7 bases identical to TRBD1. Germline V gene sequence: CDR1 MDHEN, CDR2 SYDVKM. Losses at the gene ends were 2 bases for V and 4 bases for J; bases not matched to a gene: 8. The CDR3 extends over 15 amino acids. CDR3 sequence (DNA): TGTGCCAGCAGTTTACCTACAGGGGAATGGTACGAGCAGTACTTC. Its translation is CASSLPTGEWYEQYF.

The CDR3 nucleotides read TGTGCCAGCAGCTTTAGCGGGGGGGTTACCTACAATGAGCAGTTCTTC. Its translation is CASSFSGGVTYNEQFF. The rearrangement links TRBV7-2 to TRBJ2-1, with 11 nucleotides matching TRBD2. CDR3 length: 16 residues. V lost 3 bases to trimming and J lost 2 bases; unmatched junction nucleotides: 3. Germline CDR1 reads SGHTA; CDR2 reads FQGNSA.

In its sample, this clone was seen once. J is TRBJ1-3 and V is TRBV9, with TRBD1 matching over 8 bases. V shed 3 bases and J 2 bases; nucleotides not matched to a gene: 10. Per the germline V gene, CDR1 is SGDLS and CDR2 is YYNGEE. The CDR3 is 17 amino acids. The CDR3 is CASSEMDRAKTGNTIYF. In nucleotides, the CDR3 is TGTGCCAGCAGCGAAATGGACAGGGCTAAGACTGGAAACACCATATATTTT.

The rearrangement links TRBV19 to TRBJ2-3; maybe TRBD2 (5 bases). The V end was cut by 4 bases, the J end by 5 bases, with 7 bases between. This CDR3 is 12 amino acids long. Germline values: CDR1 LNHDA, CDR2 SQIVND (reference sequence). The CDR3 here is CASSRGIDTQYF. In DNA, the CDR3 is TGTGCCAGTAGTAGAGGGATAGATACGCAGTATTTT.

The rearrangement links TRBV5-1 to TRBJ1-5; TRBD1 agrees at 7 bases. Germline CDR1 and CDR2: SGHRS and YFSETQ. The CDR3 covers 18 residues. V shed 4 bases, J shed 0 bases, and the junction held 13 bases outside the gene matches. CDR3 in DNA: TGCGCCAGCAGCCCAGGTCCTTCAGGGGGATATAGCAATCAGCCCCAGCATTTT. The encoded protein is CASSPGPSGGYSNQPQHF.

V usage is TRBV30 and J usage is TRBJ2-6, with TRBD1 matching 8 bases. With 7 bases clipped from V and 12 bases from J, the junction kept 5 bases outside the gene matches. From germline, CDR1 is GTSNPN and CDR2 SVGIG (reference sequence). This CDR3 has 11 amino acids. The CDR3 bases are TGTGCCTATGGACAGGGCGGCGTCCTGACTTTC. It specifies CAYGQGGVLTF.

The chain couples TRBV7-7 to TRBJ2-3; the match to TRBD1 covers 9 bases. V was pared by 5 bases and J by 3 bases, with 6 bases of the junction left unmatched. CDR3 length: 15 residues. CDR1 and CDR2 from the germline V gene are SSHAT and FNYEAQ (reference sequence). The CDR3 is CASSKTGGGTDTQYF. The CDR3 DNA reads as TGTGCCAGCAGCAAGACAGGGGGAGGGACAGATACGCAGTATTTT.

The chain is built from TRBV5-1 and TRBJ2-5; 12 bases agree with TRBD2. CDR3 size: 16 residues. Germline V gene lookup returns CDR1 SGHRS and CDR2 YFSETQ. V trimming: 4 bases; J trimming: 1 base; junction bases outside the gene matches: 5. The CDR3 region is CASSTGLAGTQETQYF. The DNA for the CDR3 is TGCGCCAGCAGCACTGGACTAGCGGGGACCCAAGAGACCCAGTACTTC.

The genes are TRBV24-1 and TRBJ1-3; no firm D call. The CDR3 is made up of 14 amino acids. In germline, CDR1 is KGHDR, CDR2 SFDVKD. Trimming took 1 base from V and 10 from J, leaving 13 bases between them. The CDR3 spells CATSDFRRPETIYF. In DNA, the CDR3 is TGTGCCACCAGTGATTTCCGCCGGCCGGAGACCATATATTTT.

CDR3 sequence: CASSTLGGGNEKLFF. CDR3 sequence (DNA): TGTGCCAGTAGTACCCTGGGTGGCGGAAATGAAAAACTGTTTTTT. V usage is TRBV19 and J usage is TRBJ1-4; unclear D gene. This CDR3 region has 15 residues. CDR1 and CDR2 (germline): LNHDA, SQIVND (reference sequence). V was pared by 4 bases and J by 5 bases, with 14 bases between.

The chain employs TRBV28 and TRBJ2-3, with a tentative D call TRBD1 (5 bases). Trimming left V 2 bases short and J 2 bases short, with 20 bases between. This CDR3 region has 18 residues. Germline loops: CDR1 MDHEN, CDR2 SYDVKM. CDR3 nucleotides: TGTGCCAGCAGTTTAGGGGCCCGCCTCAGGAAATACACAGATACGCAGTATTTT. It codes for CASSLGARLRKYTDTQYF.

This rearrangement joins TRBV2 to TRBJ2-5, with a weak D call TRBD1 (6 bases). The V gene lost 8 bases and the J gene lost 5 bases, with 12 bases spanning the gap. Germline V gene sequence: CDR1 SNHLY, CDR2 FYNNEI. This CDR3 spans 12 amino acids. CDR3 nucleotide sequence: TGTGCCAGCCGCGGGCAGGGGGAGACCCAGTACTTC. Its translation: CASRGQGETQYF. The variable domain in full, completed from reference TRBV2 and TRBJ2-5, reads EPEVTQTPSHQVTQMGQEVILRCVPISNHLYFYWYRQILGQKVEFLVSFYNNEISEKSEIFDDQFSVERPDGSNFTLKIRSTKLEDSAMYFCASRGQGETQYFGPGTRLLVL.

This clone has just a few counts. This rearrangement joins TRBV27 to TRBJ2-1; D gene uncertain. Looked up from germline, CDR1 is MNHEY and CDR2 is SMNVEV (reference sequence). V dropped 3 bases and J dropped 7 bases, with 7 bases sitting between them. CDR3 length: 12 residues. CDR3 in DNA: TGTGCCAGCAGTTTCGACGGGAATGAGCAGTTCTTC. It yields the protein CASSFDGNEQFF.

This chain connects TRBV4-3 to TRBJ2-1; 12 bases are a match to TRBD2. The CDR3 consists of 18 residues. The V gene's germline CDR1 is LGHNA and CDR2 YSLEER. V shed 0 bases and J 5 bases; nucleotides not matched to a gene: 8. In nucleotides, the CDR3 is TGCGCCAGCAGCCAAGATCCTAGCGGGAGGGGAGGTAACAATGAGCAGTTCTTC. It is translated as CASSQDPSGRGGNNEQFF.

CDR3 sequence: CASRTGVSGNTIYF. CDR3 in DNA: TGTGCCAGCAGGACAGGAGTCTCTGGAAACACCATATATTTT. This sequence joins TRBV28 and TRBJ1-3; maybe TRBD1 (6 bases). The germline gives CDR1 MDHEN, CDR2 SYDVKM. V was pared by 6 bases and J by 0 bases, with 9 bases between. The CDR3 sequence is 14 residues long.